A single sample gave rise to the 30 T cell receptor beta chains below, sequenced in a study of shared clonotypes between healthy human individuals. Assay used: immunoSEQ multiplex PCR; TCRdb lists only in-frame clones, some missing. This sample has about half a million clones, with more than 75% found just once. Specimen: PBMCs. The receptors here all came from a middle-aged woman in good health. Some clones in this sample may be carry-over from other donors' samples.

This clone was picked up one time. The chain combines TRBV6-1 with TRBJ1-2; the D is unclear. The CDR3 spans 13 residues. Germline CDR1 is MNHNS and CDR2 is SASEGT. V lost 10 bases to trimming and J lost 4 bases, with 16 bases between them. The CDR3 nucleotides are TGTGCCACTAGGCGTACACGGACCTATGGCTACACCTTC. As protein: CATRRTRTYGYTF.

The chain combines TRBV29-1 with TRBJ2-7; 8 positions match TRBD2. This CDR3 region has 13 residues. V lost 6 bases to trimming and J lost 3 bases; unmatched junction nucleotides: 7. In germline, CDR1 is SQVTM, CDR2 ANQGSEA. CDR3 amino acids: CSVRSGGGYEQYF. The CDR3 nucleotides read TGCAGCGTCCGAAGCGGGGGCGGCTACGAGCAGTACTTC.

Of note for this clone: The identical CDR3 is also encoded by other nucleotide sequences in the sample. This sequence joins TRBV7-3 and TRBJ2-5, with D perhaps matching TRBD1 (5 bases). The CDR3 length is 13 residues. V lost 6 bases, J lost 1 base, and 9 bases lay in between. Germline V gene sequence: CDR1 SGHTA, CDR2 FQGTGA. Here the CDR3 reads CASSQGAQETQYF. The DNA of the CDR3 is TGTGCCAGCAGTCAAGGGGCCCAAGAGACCCAGTACTTC.

This chain connects TRBV4-3 to TRBJ2-1; 12 positions agree with TRBD2. CDR1 is LGHNA and CDR2 is YSLEER in the germline V gene. This CDR3 has 17 amino acids. J lost 7 bases, V lost 0 bases, and 7 bases had no gene match. DNA for the CDR3: TGCGCCAGCAGCCAAGATTGGCTAGCGGGAGGGCGGAATGAGCAGTTCTTC. This translates into CASSQDWLAGGRNEQFF.

This chain connects TRBV11-2 to TRBJ1-3, with D possibly matching TRBD1 (5 bases). The CDR3 is 15 amino acids. From germline, CDR1 is SGHAT and CDR2 FQNNGV. Between the trimmed V and J ends, which lost 5 bases and 5 bases, there was a span of 16 bases. The CDR3 spells CASSPVGVKRNTIYF. The DNA of the CDR3 is TGTGCCAGCAGCCCAGTAGGGGTTAAGAGAAACACCATATATTTT.

The chain links TRBV5-1 to TRBJ2-2; 9 bases agree with TRBD1. The V gene end was trimmed by 4 bases and the J gene end by 4 bases; junction bases not matched to a gene: 2. Germline assignment: CDR1 SGHRS and CDR2 YFSETQ. CDR3 size: 14 residues. The CDR3 protein is CASSNRGPTGELFF. The CDR3 nucleotides are TGCGCCAGCAGCAACAGGGGGCCCACCGGGGAGCTGTTTTTT.

The V call is TRBV10-2, the J call TRBJ1-1; D may be TRBD1 (5 bases). This CDR3 spans 15 amino acids. V lost 7 bases and J 4 bases, leaving 19 bases between the germline ends. From germline, CDR1 is WSHSY and CDR2 SAAADI. This CDR3 reads CASTLKWGGATEAFF. CDR3 DNA sequence: TGCGCCAGCACCCTCAAGTGGGGGGGTGCCACTGAAGCTTTCTTT.

The rearrangement links TRBV9 to TRBJ2-2, with 7 bases fitting TRBD1. Germline V gene data show CDR1 as SGDLS and CDR2 as YYNGEE. With 0 bases clipped from V and 3 bases from J, the junction kept 2 bases outside the gene matches. The CDR3 spans 15 residues. CDR3 in DNA: TGTGCCAGCAGCGTAGAGGGGGCAGACACCGGGGAGCTGTTTTTT. Protein: CASSVEGADTGELFF. Full variable domain (outside the CDR3, taken from reference TRBV9 and TRBJ2-2): DSGVTQTPKHLITATGQRVTLRCSPRSGDLSVYWYQQSLDQGLQFLIQYYNGEERAKGNILERFSAQQFPDLHSELNLSSLELGDSALYFCASSVEGADTGELFFGEGSRLTVL.

The genes are TRBV4-2 and TRBJ2-1; TRBD2 matches 13 bases. CDR3 length: 21 amino acids. CDR1 LGHNA and CDR2 YNFKEQ come from the germline V gene. After removal of 4 bases from V and 5 bases from J, the junction contained 20 bases not matched to a gene. The CDR3 DNA sequence: TGTGCCAGCAGCCTGATCGTGGTGGCAGGCTGGACTAGCGGGAGTGACAATGAGCAGTTCTTC. It specifies CASSLIVVAGWTSGSDNEQFF.

This chain connects TRBV15 to TRBJ2-3; tentatively, D is TRBD2 (5 bases). Germline CDR1 reads LNHNV; CDR2 reads YYDKDF (reference sequence). With 1 base removed from V and 4 bases from J, the gap between germline ends came to 12 bases. This CDR3 has 15 residues. CDR3 residues: CATSRGYGNADTQYF. Written as DNA, the CDR3 is TGTGCCACCAGCAGAGGATACGGGAACGCAGATACGCAGTATTTT.

The chain uses TRBV27 and TRBJ1-2; D may be TRBD1 (6 bases). The CDR3 is 13 amino acids. Trimming took off 5 bases at V and 2 bases at J, with 9 bases between the two ends. The V gene's germline CDR1 is MNHEY and CDR2 SMNVEV (reference sequence). DNA for the CDR3: TGTGCCAGCAGTCACGGACAGAACTATGGCTACACCTTC. Its translation: CASSHGQNYGYTF.

The rearrangement uses TRBV25-1 and TRBJ1-4; unclear D gene. In germline, CDR1 is MGHDK, CDR2 SYGVNS. There are 14 residues in the CDR3. Trimming shortened V by 1 base and J by 0 bases, and 3 bases separated the two germline ends. DNA of the CDR3: TGTGCCAGCAGTGAATCTGCAACTAATGAAAAACTGTTTTTT. Translated: CASSESATNEKLFF.

This chain links TRBV6-5 with TRBJ2-7; D may be TRBD1 or TRBD2 (5 bases each). The CDR3 has 12 amino acids. Germline CDR1 and CDR2: MNHEY and SVGAGI. Trimming shortened V by 5 bases and J by 5 bases, and 10 bases separated the two germline ends. The CDR3 DNA sequence: TGTGCCAGCAGTCAGGGACCGAACGAGCAGTACTTC. Amino acids: CASSQGPNEQYF.

Notes on this clone: Different DNA sequences within this sample yield the same CDR3. The chain links TRBV6-1 to TRBJ2-7; tentatively, D is TRBD1 or TRBD2 (5 bases each). The CDR3 runs to 14 residues. V was clipped by 6 bases and J by 0 bases, with 12 bases between them. From germline, CDR1 is MNHNS and CDR2 SASEGT. The CDR3 DNA follows: TGTGCCAGCAGCGAGGGGCTCGGCTCCTACGAGCAGTACTTC. This translates into CASSEGLGSYEQYF.

V usage is TRBV13 and J usage is TRBJ1-2, with 7 bases that match TRBD1. V dropped 5 bases and J dropped 4; count of bases not matched to a gene: 7. Germline loops: CDR1 PRHDT, CDR2 FYEKMQ (reference sequence). The CDR3 sequence is 14 residues long. The CDR3 nucleotides are TGTGCCAGCAGCCTCGGACAGGATATCTATGGCTACACCTTC. Protein sequence: CASSLGQDIYGYTF.

The chain couples TRBV29-1 to TRBJ2-1; 10 bases are a match to TRBD2. Per germline, CDR1 SQVTM and CDR2 ANQGSEA. With V trimmed by 4 bases and J by 5 bases, 2 bases remained unmatched. CDR3 length equals 13 residues. CDR3 sequence reads: CSVVTSGNNEQFF. DNA for the CDR3: TGCAGCGTTGTTACTAGCGGGAACAATGAGCAGTTCTTC.

This clone was found a few times. CDR3 in DNA: TGTGCCAGCAGTTCCTATAAACTAGCGGGAGTGCAGAATGAGCAGTTCTTC. Protein product: CASSSYKLAGVQNEQFF. The chain is built from TRBV7-9 and TRBJ2-1, with TRBD2 matching over 11 bases. The CDR3 is made up of 17 amino acids. V gave up 6 bases and J gave up 7 bases; unmatched junction bases: 14. Germline V gene data show CDR1 as SEHNR and CDR2 as FQNEAQ (reference sequence).

The gene calls are TRBV28 and TRBJ1-5, with D unclear. The germline V and J ends were trimmed by 5 bases and 0 bases, with 8 bases remaining between them. This CDR3 contains 14 residues. Germline CDR1 is MDHEN and CDR2 is SYDVKM. The CDR3: CASSEVFSNQPQHF. CDR3 DNA sequence: TGTGCCAGCAGTGAAGTATTTAGCAATCAGCCCCAGCATTTT.

This clone was seen just once. This chain connects TRBV28 to TRBJ2-4; 9 bases agree with TRBD2. This CDR3 is built from 14 residues. Germline trimming cut 5 bases from V and 7 bases from J; bases unmatched to any gene: 6. Germline CDR1 MDHEN, CDR2 SYDVKM. The CDR3 nucleotides are TGTGCCAGCAGTAAAGCGGGAGGATGGAACATTCAGTACTTC. The encoded protein is CASSKAGGWNIQYF. Together with reference TRBV28 and TRBJ2-4, the CDR3 gives the full variable domain: DVKVTQSSRYLVKRTGEKVFLECVQDMDHENMFWYRQDPGLGLRLIYFSYDVKMKEKGDIPEGYSVSREKKERFSLILESASTNQTSMYLCASSKAGGWNIQYFGAGTRLSVL.

The chain couples TRBV19 to TRBJ1-1; D gene ambiguous. Per germline, CDR1 LNHDA and CDR2 SQIVND (reference sequence). The CDR3 consists of 14 residues. The germline V and J ends were trimmed by 0 bases and 5 bases, with 10 bases remaining between them. The CDR3 region is CASSIEKGKTEAFF. The CDR3 coding sequence is TGTGCCAGTAGTATAGAAAAGGGTAAGACTGAAGCTTTCTTT.

This clone was seen a single time. J is TRBJ2-3 and V is TRBV7-3; TRBD2 matches at 13 bases. This CDR3 is 15 amino acids long. Germline V gene lookup returns CDR1 SGHTA and CDR2 FQGTGA. V dropped 5 bases and J dropped 5; count of bases not matched to a gene: 4. The CDR3 loop is CASSKLAGGGDTQYF. The CDR3 DNA reads TGTGCCAGCAGCAAACTAGCGGGAGGGGGAGATACGCAGTATTTT.

J is TRBJ2-3 and V is TRBV5-1; no clear D. V lost 3 bases and J lost 1, with 9 bases in between. This CDR3 region has 14 residues. Germline V lookup: CDR1 SGHRS, CDR2 YFSETQ. Here the CDR3 DNA reads TGCGCCAGCAGCTCGGGTGGGGGCACAGATACGCAGTATTTT. Amino acids: CASSSGGGTDTQYF.

This clone was detected many times. J is TRBJ1-3 and V is TRBV14, with no clear D. The CDR3 runs 13 residues. Deletions cut 1 base from V and 0 bases from J, with 1 base between. Germline V gene lookup returns CDR1 SGHDN and CDR2 FVKESK. The chain's CDR3 is CASSQASGNTIYF. CDR3 coding DNA: TGTGCCAGCAGCCAAGCCTCTGGAAACACCATATATTTT.

The genes are TRBV5-4 and TRBJ2-7, with TRBD1 matching over 7 bases. V shed 7 bases and J 9 bases; nucleotides not matched to a gene: 13. CDR3 length equals 13 residues. Looked up from germline, CDR1 is SGHNT and CDR2 is YYREEE (reference sequence). This CDR3 is CASRRTGESGQYF. The CDR3 nucleotides read TGTGCCAGCCGTCGAACAGGGGAATCGGGGCAGTACTTC. Using reference TRBV5-4 and TRBJ2-7 for the parts outside the CDR3, the full variable domain is ETGVTQSPTHLIKTRGQQVTLRCSSQSGHNTVSWYQQALGQGPQFIFQYYREEENGRGNFPPRFSGLQFPNYSSELNVNALELDDSALYLCASRRTGESGQYFGPGTRLTVT.

The chain combines TRBV4-1 with TRBJ2-3; 7 bases align to TRBD1. The CDR3 contains 17 residues. Unmatched junction bases numbered 10, after V lost 2 bases and J lost 2 bases. Germline CDR1 MGHRA, CDR2 YSYEKL. CDR3 loop: CASSQTRQGFSTDTQYF. CDR3 DNA: TGCGCCAGCAGCCAAACACGACAGGGTTTTTCCACAGATACGCAGTATTTT.

The chain has TRBV27 and TRBJ2-6, with D hard to call. This CDR3 spans 14 amino acids. V shed 3 bases and J shed 2 bases, with 5 bases lying between them. Germline CDR1 and CDR2: MNHEY and SMNVEV (reference sequence). Written as DNA, the CDR3 is TGTGCCAGCAGTTTGTTAACTGGGGCCAACGTCCTGACTTTC. Protein sequence: CASSLLTGANVLTF.

V and J are TRBV6-6 and TRBJ1-4; 9 bases match TRBD1. Germline values: CDR1 MNHNY, CDR2 SVGAGI (reference sequence). With 5 bases clipped from V and 7 bases from J, the junction kept 5 bases outside the gene matches. CDR3 length: 14 amino acids. The CDR3 is CASSPQGALEKLFF. CDR3 in DNA: TGTGCCAGCAGTCCACAGGGGGCGCTTGAAAAACTGTTTTTT.

The gene calls are TRBV9 and TRBJ2-3; 14 nucleotides line up with TRBD2. The CDR3 length is 15 residues. The J segment lost 11 bases and the V segment lost 0 bases, leaving 5 bases of the junction unmatched. Per the germline V gene, CDR1 is SGDLS and CDR2 is YYNGEE. The CDR3 DNA reads as TGTGCCAGCAGCGTAGCCGGGACTAGCGGGAGTATGCAGTATTTT. The encoded protein is CASSVAGTSGSMQYF.

This clone was counted many times. The chain carries TRBV29-1 and TRBJ2-1; 10 nucleotides agree with TRBD1. With 4 bases clipped from V and 10 bases from J, the junction kept 7 bases outside the gene matches. The CDR3 sequence is 13 residues long. Germline lookup yields CDR1 SQVTM and CDR2 ANQGSEA. CDR3 in amino acids: CSVAPGQGREQFF. The DNA of the CDR3 is TGCAGCGTTGCCCCGGGACAGGGGAGAGAGCAGTTCTTC.

The chain recombines TRBV29-1 with TRBJ2-1; 11 bases align to TRBD2. Germline CDR1 SQVTM, CDR2 ANQGSEA. With V trimmed by 4 bases and J by 9 bases, 8 bases remained unmatched. This CDR3 region has 14 residues. The chain's CDR3 is CSVATSGKWGEQFF. CDR3 sequence (DNA): TGCAGCGTTGCGACTAGCGGGAAATGGGGTGAGCAGTTCTTC.